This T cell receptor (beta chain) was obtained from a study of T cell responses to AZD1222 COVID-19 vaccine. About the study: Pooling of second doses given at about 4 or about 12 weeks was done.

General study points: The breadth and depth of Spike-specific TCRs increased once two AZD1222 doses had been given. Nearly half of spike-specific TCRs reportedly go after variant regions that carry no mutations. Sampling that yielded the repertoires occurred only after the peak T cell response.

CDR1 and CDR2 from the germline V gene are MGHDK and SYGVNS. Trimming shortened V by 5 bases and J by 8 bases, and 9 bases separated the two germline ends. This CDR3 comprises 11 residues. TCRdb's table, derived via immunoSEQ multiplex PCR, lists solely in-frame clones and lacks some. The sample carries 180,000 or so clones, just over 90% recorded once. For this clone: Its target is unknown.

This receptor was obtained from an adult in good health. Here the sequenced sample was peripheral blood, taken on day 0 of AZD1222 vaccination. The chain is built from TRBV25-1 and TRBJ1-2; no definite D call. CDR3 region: CASSTTGGYTF. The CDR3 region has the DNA TGTGCCAGCAGTACAACGGGCGGCTACACCTTC.